Following are 3 T cell receptor beta chains from one sample sequenced in a study of siplizumab effects on memory and regulatory T cells. Using immunoSEQ multiplex PCR, the repertoire was profiled, and TCRdb retains in-frame clones only, with some absent. The table records about 98,000 clones, 80% to 95% of them present only once. Sequences were obtained from CD4+ T cells sorted from blood. All receptors derive from a human donor in good health.

V is TRBV5-1 and J is TRBJ2-6; TRBD2 matches at 10 bases. The V and J ends lost 7 bases and 0 bases, in that order; junction bases with no gene match: 19. The CDR3 is 21 residues long. Germline CDR1 is SGHRS and CDR2 is YFSETQ. CDR3 in DNA: TGCGCCAGCCTAGGGGGGACTTTAGCGGGAGGTTTCCCCTCTGGGGCCAACGTCCTGACTTTC. Protein: CASLGGTLAGGFPSGANVLTF.

J is TRBJ1-2 and V is TRBV5-1; no clear D. The germline V gene has CDR1 SGHRS and CDR2 YFSETQ. Trimming shortened V by 4 bases and J by 8 bases, and 15 bases separated the two germline ends. This CDR3 has 13 amino acids. The CDR3 region is CASSPHDQGGYTF. As DNA, the CDR3 is TGCGCCAGCAGCCCGCACGACCAAGGCGGCTACACCTTC.

This chain joins TRBV11-2 and TRBJ2-5; 12 bases match TRBD1. V shed 4 bases and J 5 bases; nucleotides not matched to a gene: 8. The length of the CDR3 is 16 residues. CDR1 is SGHAT and CDR2 is FQNNGV in the germline V gene. CDR3 residues: CASSSRLGQGAETQYF. The CDR3 DNA is TGTGCCAGCAGCTCTAGACTGGGACAGGGGGCTGAGACCCAGTACTTC.